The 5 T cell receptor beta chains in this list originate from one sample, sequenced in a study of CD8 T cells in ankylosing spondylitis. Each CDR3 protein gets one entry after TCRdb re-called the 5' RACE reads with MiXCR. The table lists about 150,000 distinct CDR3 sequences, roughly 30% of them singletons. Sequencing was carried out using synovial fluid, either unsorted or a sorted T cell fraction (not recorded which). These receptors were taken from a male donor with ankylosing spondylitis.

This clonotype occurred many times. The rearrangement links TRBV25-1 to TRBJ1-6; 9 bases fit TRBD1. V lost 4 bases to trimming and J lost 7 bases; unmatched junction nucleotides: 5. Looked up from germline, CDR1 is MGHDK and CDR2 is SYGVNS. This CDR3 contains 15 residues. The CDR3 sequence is CASSGSQGANSPLHF. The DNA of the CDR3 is TGTGCCAGCAGTGGGTCACAGGGGGCGAATTCACCCCTCCACTTT.

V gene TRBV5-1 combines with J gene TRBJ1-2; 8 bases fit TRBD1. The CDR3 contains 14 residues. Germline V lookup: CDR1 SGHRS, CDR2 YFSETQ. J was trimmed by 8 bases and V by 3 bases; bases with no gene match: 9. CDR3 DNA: TGCGCCAGCAGCTACTACCCGACAGGGGACGGCTACACCTTC. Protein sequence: CASSYYPTGDGYTF.

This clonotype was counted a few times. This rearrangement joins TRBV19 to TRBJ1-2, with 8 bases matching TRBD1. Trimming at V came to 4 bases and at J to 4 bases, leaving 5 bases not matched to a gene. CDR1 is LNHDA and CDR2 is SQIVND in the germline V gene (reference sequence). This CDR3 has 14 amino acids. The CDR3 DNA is TGTGCCAGTAGTACAGGGGGCGCTGGCTATGGCTACACCTTC. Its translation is CASSTGGAGYGYTF.

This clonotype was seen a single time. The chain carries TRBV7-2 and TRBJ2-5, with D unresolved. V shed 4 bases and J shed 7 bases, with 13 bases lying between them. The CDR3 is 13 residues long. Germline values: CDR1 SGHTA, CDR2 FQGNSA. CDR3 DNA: TGTGCCAGCAGCTCGGACCCCGTAGCGACCCAGTACTTC. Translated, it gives CASSSDPVATQYF.

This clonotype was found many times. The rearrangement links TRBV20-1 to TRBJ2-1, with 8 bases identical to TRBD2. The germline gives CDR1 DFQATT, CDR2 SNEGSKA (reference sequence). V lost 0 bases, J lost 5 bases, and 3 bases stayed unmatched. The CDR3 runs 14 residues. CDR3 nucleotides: TGCAGTGCTAGAGAGGCGGGGGGTCACAATGAGCAGTTCTTC. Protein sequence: CSAREAGGHNEQFF.